This T cell receptor (beta chain) was found in a study of beta chain features in type 1 diabetes. Study results and caveats: No resolution was reached here on whether HLA type influences TCRB rearrangement.

Expressed TCRB transcripts were sequenced because the isolated RNA had all been reverse transcribed beforehand. TCRdb's copy holds only in-frame clones and misses some; the assay was immunoSEQ multiplex PCR. The sample gives about 150,000 clones, around 10% of which show up once; roughly 2% is in the top ten. Blood was drawn once from each donor into heparinised tubes. The draws averaged roughly 120 mL. About this clone itself: Its antigen is not identified.

The germline V gene encodes CDR1 SGHNT and CDR2 YENEEA. This CDR3 comprises 15 residues. Between the trimmed V and J ends, which lost 1 base and 7 bases, there was a span of 15 bases. The chain couples TRBV11-3 to TRBJ2-3, with D perhaps being TRBD1 or TRBD2 (6 bases each). The sequence was obtained from a man aged 18 to 29 in good health. Material: central memory CD4+ T cells from blood. The CDR3 sequence is CASSLAAGDFNTQYF. CDR3 DNA: TGTGCCAGCAGCTTAGCCGCAGGGGACTTTAATACGCAGTATTTT. Looking up the rest from reference TRBV11-3 and TRBJ2-3 gives the full variable domain: EAGVVQSPRYKIIEKKQPVAFWCNPISGHNTLYWYLQNLGQGPELLIRYENEEAVDDSQLPKDRFSAERLKGVDSTLKIQPAELGDSAVYLCASSLAAGDFNTQYFGPGTRLTVL.